What follows are 20 T cell receptor beta chains derived from one specimen sequenced in a study of blood T cell repertoires in COVID-19. Clones were read by immunoSEQ multiplex PCR, and TCRdb kept only the in-frame ones, dropping some. Here the sample spans tens of thousands of clones, about 90% being singletons. What was sequenced was peripheral blood. The source of these receptors is a woman between 45 and 65 years old with active or convalescent COVID-19.

V usage is TRBV18 and J usage is TRBJ1-1; 8 nucleotides align to TRBD1. The CDR3 has 15 residues. Germline trimming cut 6 bases from V and 1 base from J; bases unmatched to any gene: 7. Germline V gives CDR1 KGHSH, CDR2 LQKENI. The CDR3 protein is CASSLGQGGNTEAFF. CDR3 in DNA: TGTGCCAGCTCCCTTGGACAGGGCGGGAACACTGAAGCTTTCTTT.

This rearrangement joins TRBV12-3 or TRBV12-4 to TRBJ2-7; D call uncertain. The CDR3 covers 13 residues. The V end was cut by 5 bases, the J end by 0 bases, with 8 bases between. The CDR3 nucleotides are TGTGCCAGCAGTCAAAGGAGCTCCTACGAGCAGTACTTC. Protein product: CASSQRSSYEQYF.

The chain recombines TRBV19 with TRBJ1-1, with TRBD1 as a possible D gene (5 bases). V lost 6 bases and J 10 bases, leaving 21 bases between the germline ends. The CDR3 is 14 amino acids. CDR1 LNHDA and CDR2 SQIVND come from the germline V gene (reference sequence). CDR3 DNA sequence: TGTGCCAGTAGATCTCAGGGAGGGAGTATGGGAGCTTTCTTT. The encoded protein is CASRSQGGSMGAFF.

This clone was recorded once. One end of the junction is discordant with germline, which a read error may explain. The chain combines TRBV7-7 with TRBJ2-3; D is unresolved. CDR3 length: 16 residues. Germline V CDR1 and CDR2: SSHAT, FNYEAQ (reference sequence). CDR3 in amino acids: CASSPYRETSTDTQYF. DNA of the CDR3: TGTGCTAGCAGCCCGTACAGAGAAACTAGCACAGATACGCAGTATTTT. Using reference TRBV7-7 and TRBJ2-3 for the parts outside the CDR3, the full variable domain is GAGVSQSPRYKVTKRGQDVTLRCDPISSHATLYWYQQALGQGPEFLTYFNYEAQPDKSGLPSDRFSAERPEGSISTLTIQRTEQRDSAMYRCASSPYRETSTDTQYFGPGTRLTVL.

The gene calls are TRBV5-5 and TRBJ2-5; tentative D call: TRBD2 (6 bases). The germline V gene has CDR1 SGHKS and CDR2 YYEKEE (reference sequence). This CDR3 spans 12 amino acids. V was pared by 4 bases and J by 5 bases, with 9 bases between. Here the CDR3 DNA reads TGTGCCAGCAGCCGTGCGGGGGAGACCCAGTACTTC. This encodes CASSRAGETQYF.

The chain carries TRBV30 and TRBJ1-5, with D perhaps TRBD1 (5 bases). From germline, CDR1 is GTSNPN and CDR2 SVGIG (reference sequence). CDR3 size: 14 residues. The germline V and J ends were trimmed by 0 bases and 5 bases, with 11 bases remaining between them. DNA for the CDR3: TGTGCCTGGAGTGTAGGGGCAGCCTATCAGCCCCAGCATTTT. It codes for CAWSVGAAYQPQHF. Combining the CDR3 with reference TRBV30 and TRBJ1-5 gives the whole variable domain SQTIHQWPATLVQPVGSPLSLECTVEGTSNPNLYWYRQAAGRGLQLLFYSVGIGQISSEVPQNLSASRPQDRQFILSSKKLLLSDSGFYLCAWSVGAAYQPQHFGDGTRLSIL.

The V and J genes are TRBV30 and TRBJ1-1; D is uncertain. With 3 bases removed from V and 5 bases from J, the gap between germline ends came to 16 bases. Germline CDR1 reads GTSNPN; CDR2 reads SVGIG (reference sequence). The CDR3 sequence is 14 residues long. This CDR3 reads CAWRIAGGWTEAFF. The CDR3 coding sequence is TGTGCCTGGAGAATAGCTGGCGGCTGGACTGAAGCTTTCTTT.

In its sample, this clone was seen a few times. J is TRBJ2-6 and V is TRBV15; maybe TRBD2 (5 bases). The germline gives CDR1 LNHNV, CDR2 YYDKDF (reference sequence). This CDR3 is built from 16 residues. The V end lost 1 base, the J end lost 2 bases, and 9 bases lay between the germline ends. The CDR3 region is CATSRVGGTGANVLTF. In DNA, the CDR3 is TGTGCCACCAGCAGAGTAGGAGGTACTGGGGCCAACGTCCTGACTTTC.

The V gene is TRBV7-2, the J gene TRBJ2-2; possible D gene TRBD2, 5 bases. There are 14 residues in the CDR3. The V gene's germline CDR1 is SGHTA and CDR2 FQGNSA. Deletions cut 5 bases from V and 5 bases from J, with 12 bases between. CDR3 sequence (DNA): TGTGCCAGCAGCGGGCATGGCGGGACCGGGGAGCTGTTTTTT. Translation: CASSGHGGTGELFF.

V and J are TRBV19 and TRBJ2-3; 7 bases align to TRBD1. The germline CDR1 and CDR2 sequences are LNHDA and SQIVND (reference sequence). Germline trimming cut 5 bases from V and 0 bases from J; bases unmatched to any gene: 8. The CDR3 totals 16 residues. The CDR3 coding sequence is TGTGCCAGTAGTTCGAGAGGGGGCTCGAGCACAGATACGCAGTATTTT. As protein: CASSSRGGSSTDTQYF.

This clone showed up just a few times. The rearrangement joins TRBV18 to TRBJ1-4; 7 bases are shared with TRBD1. V shed 4 bases, J shed 8 bases, and the junction held 7 bases outside the gene matches. The germline V gene has CDR1 KGHSH and CDR2 LQKENI. CDR3 length: 14 residues. DNA of the CDR3: TGTGCCAGCTCACGGACAGGTGGAGAGGAAAAACTGTTTTTT. Translated: CASSRTGGEEKLFF.

The chain couples TRBV18 to TRBJ2-5; TRBD2 matches 9 bases. The CDR3 loop spans 15 amino acids. V trimming: 0 bases; J trimming: 4 bases; junction bases outside the gene matches: 3. The germline gives CDR1 KGHSH, CDR2 LQKENI. The CDR3 sequence is CASSPPASGVETQYF. Written as DNA, the CDR3 is TGTGCCAGCTCACCACCGGCTAGCGGGGTAGAGACCCAGTACTTC.

The chain uses TRBV5-1 and TRBJ1-2, with 7 bases that match TRBD1. J lost 0 bases, V lost 4 bases, and 12 bases had no gene match. The CDR3 runs to 17 residues. The germline gives CDR1 SGHRS, CDR2 YFSETQ. The CDR3 sequence: CASSLGGQYPTNYGYTF. The CDR3 DNA is TGCGCCAGCAGCCTTGGGGGACAGTACCCTACTAACTATGGCTACACCTTC.

The rearrangement uses TRBV18 and TRBJ2-2; the match to TRBD1 covers 8 bases. The CDR3 sequence is 15 residues long. The V gene end was trimmed by 2 bases and the J gene end by 6 bases; junction bases not matched to a gene: 5. Germline V CDR1 and CDR2: KGHSH, LQKENI. CDR3 region: CASSPVQGAPGELFF. The CDR3 nucleotides are TGTGCCAGCTCACCAGTCCAGGGGGCCCCCGGGGAGCTGTTTTTT.

The rearrangement links TRBV6-2 or TRBV6-3 to TRBJ2-1, with a weak D call TRBD1 (6 bases). V was trimmed by 0 bases and J by 3 bases, leaving 15 bases between them. CDR1 is MNHEY, CDR2 SVGEGT, per germline. The CDR3 has 17 residues. In nucleotides, the CDR3 is TGTGCCAGCAGTTACTCGGCAGGGGTAAGGGGCTACAATGAGCAGTTCTTC. Translation: CASSYSAGVRGYNEQFF.

J is TRBJ1-5 and V is TRBV4-2; D unresolved. V lost 0 bases, J lost 3 bases, and 9 bases lay in between. The CDR3 covers 15 residues. Germline V CDR1 and CDR2: LGHNA, YNFKEQ. DNA of the CDR3: TGTGCCAGCAGCCAAGAGGAACAGTCCAATCAGCCCCAGCATTTT. Its protein product is CASSQEEQSNQPQHF.

V is TRBV30 and J is TRBJ1-2, with 7 positions matching TRBD1. The CDR3 runs to 13 residues. The J segment lost 7 bases and the V segment lost 4 bases, leaving 9 bases of the junction unmatched. CDR1 GTSNPN and CDR2 SVGIG come from the germline V gene (reference sequence). CDR3 DNA sequence: TGTGCCTGGAACGACAGGGTTTATGGTGGCTACACCTTC. It translates to CAWNDRVYGGYTF.

This chain uses TRBV6-5 with TRBJ2-5; 8 bases are shared with TRBD2. The germline CDR1 and CDR2 sequences are MNHEY and SVGAGI. Trimming cost V 8 bases and J 5 bases; bases outside gene matches: 10. The CDR3 is made up of 14 amino acids. CDR3 sequence: CASWGLVALETQYF. CDR3 bases: TGTGCCAGCTGGGGACTAGTAGCATTGGAGACCCAGTACTTC.

The table lists this clone with a few counts. The genes are TRBV29-1 and TRBJ1-2; D might be TRBD1 (6 bases). Trimming removed 2 bases from V and 8 bases from J, with 12 bases in between. Germline values: CDR1 SQVTM, CDR2 ANQGSEA. The CDR3 loop spans 12 amino acids. CDR3 nucleotides: TGCAGCGTTGAATCAGGGGTGGGAGGCTACACCTTC. Its translation: CSVESGVGGYTF.

V gene TRBV5-1 combines with J gene TRBJ1-3; maybe TRBD1 (5 bases). The CDR3 extends over 16 amino acids. CDR1 is SGHRS, CDR2 YFSETQ, per germline. Trimming removed 0 bases from V and 7 bases from J, with 17 bases in between. The CDR3 region has the DNA TGCGCCAGCAGCTTGGACCTTCAGGGAGGTTTCAACACCATATATTTT. Protein: CASSLDLQGGFNTIYF.